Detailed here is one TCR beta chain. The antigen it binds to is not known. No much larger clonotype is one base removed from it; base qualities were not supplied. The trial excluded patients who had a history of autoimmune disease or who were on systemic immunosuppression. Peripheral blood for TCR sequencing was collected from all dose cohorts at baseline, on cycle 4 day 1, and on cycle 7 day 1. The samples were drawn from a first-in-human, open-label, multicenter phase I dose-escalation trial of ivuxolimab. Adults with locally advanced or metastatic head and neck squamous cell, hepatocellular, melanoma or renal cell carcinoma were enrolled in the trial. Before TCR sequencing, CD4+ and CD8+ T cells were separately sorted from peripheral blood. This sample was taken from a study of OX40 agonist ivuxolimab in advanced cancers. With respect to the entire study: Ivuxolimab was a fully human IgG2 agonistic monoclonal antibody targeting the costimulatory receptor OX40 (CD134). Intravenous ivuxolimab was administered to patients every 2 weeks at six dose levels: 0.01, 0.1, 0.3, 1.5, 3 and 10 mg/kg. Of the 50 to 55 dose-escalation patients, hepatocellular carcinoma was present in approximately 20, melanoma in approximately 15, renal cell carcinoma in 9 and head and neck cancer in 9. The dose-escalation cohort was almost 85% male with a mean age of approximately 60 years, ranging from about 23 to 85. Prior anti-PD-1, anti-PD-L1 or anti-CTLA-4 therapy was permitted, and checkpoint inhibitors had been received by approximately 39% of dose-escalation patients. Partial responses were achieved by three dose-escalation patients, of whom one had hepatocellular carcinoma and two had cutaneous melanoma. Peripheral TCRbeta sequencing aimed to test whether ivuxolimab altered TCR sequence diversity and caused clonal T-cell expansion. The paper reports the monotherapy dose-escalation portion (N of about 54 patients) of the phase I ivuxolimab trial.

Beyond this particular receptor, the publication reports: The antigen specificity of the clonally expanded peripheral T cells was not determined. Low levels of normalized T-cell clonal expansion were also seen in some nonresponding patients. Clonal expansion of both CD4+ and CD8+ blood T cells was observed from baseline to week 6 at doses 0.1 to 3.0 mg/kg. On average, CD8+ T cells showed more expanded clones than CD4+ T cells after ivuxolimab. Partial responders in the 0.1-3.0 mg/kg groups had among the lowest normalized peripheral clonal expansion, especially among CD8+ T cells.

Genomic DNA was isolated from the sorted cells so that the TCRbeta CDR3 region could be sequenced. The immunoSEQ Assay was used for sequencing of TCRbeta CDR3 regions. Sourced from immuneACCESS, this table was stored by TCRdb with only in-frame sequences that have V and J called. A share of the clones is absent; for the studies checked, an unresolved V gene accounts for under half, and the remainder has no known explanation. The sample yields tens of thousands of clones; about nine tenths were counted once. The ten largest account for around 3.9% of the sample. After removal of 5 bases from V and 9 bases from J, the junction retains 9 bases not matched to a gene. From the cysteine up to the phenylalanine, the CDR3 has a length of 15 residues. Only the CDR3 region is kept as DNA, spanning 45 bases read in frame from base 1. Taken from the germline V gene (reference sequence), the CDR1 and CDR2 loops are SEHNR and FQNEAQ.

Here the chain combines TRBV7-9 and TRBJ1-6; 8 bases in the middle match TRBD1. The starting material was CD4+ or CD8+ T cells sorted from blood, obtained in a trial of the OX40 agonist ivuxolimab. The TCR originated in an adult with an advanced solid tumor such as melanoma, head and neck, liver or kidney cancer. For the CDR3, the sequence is CASSAPGTGGSPLHF. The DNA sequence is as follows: TGTGCCAGCAGCGCCCCCGGGACAGGCGGTTCACCCCTCCACTTT. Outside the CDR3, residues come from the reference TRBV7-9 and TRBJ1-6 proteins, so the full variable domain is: DTGVSQNPRHKITKRGQNVTFRCDPISEHNRLYWYRQTLGQGPEFLTYFQNEAQLEKSRLLSDRFSAERPKGSFSTLEIQRTEQGDSAMYLCASSAPGTGGSPLHFGNGTRLTVT.